Listed below are T cell receptor beta chains from one sample, sequenced in a study of blood T cell repertoires in COVID-19. Sequencing was performed with immunoSEQ multiplex PCR; in TCRdb, only in-frame clones are kept and a portion is missing. The table records approximately 200,000 clones, roughly 80% of them present only once. The material sequenced was peripheral blood. The source of these receptors is a woman aged 80 or over with acute or convalescent COVID-19. Each CDR3 is given with its conserved first and last residue. The order of the fields is clone size, CDR3 length, D gene, J gene, V gene, CDR3 DNA, CDR3 protein. The D gene is left open where the match is weak. Clone size is shown for a subset of rows, as once, few, many or a class of expanded clone.

abundance: .
len: 15
d_gene: TRBD1
j_gene: TRBJ2-5
v_gene: TRBV6-5
CDR3nt: TGTGCCAGCAGTTATACCGGGACAGACCAAGAGACCCAGTACTTC
CDR3aa: CASSYTGTDQETQYF

abundance: .
len: 15
d_gene: .
j_gene: TRBJ1-2
v_gene: TRBV6-1
CDR3nt: TGTGCCAGCAGTGAAAAGGCGGTGCAGAACTATGGCTACACCTTC
CDR3aa: CASSEKAVQNYGYTF

abundance: .
len: 16
d_gene: TRBD1
j_gene: TRBJ1-6
v_gene: TRBV7-8
CDR3nt: TGTGCCAGCAGCCCCTATCTTGGACAGGTCCAGCGGCCCCTCCACTTT
CDR3aa: CASSPYLGQVQRPLHF

abundance: .
len: 15
d_gene: .
j_gene: TRBJ2-7
v_gene: TRBV6-5
CDR3nt: TGTGCCAGCAGGACGGGTACGGGTGCTTCCTACGAGCAGTACTTC
CDR3aa: CASRTGTGASYEQYF

abundance: .
len: 12
d_gene: TRBD1
j_gene: TRBJ2-7
v_gene: TRBV29-1
CDR3nt: TGCAGCGTCTGGACAGGGGGCTACGAGCAGTACTTC
CDR3aa: CSVWTGGYEQYF

abundance: .
len: 11
d_gene: .
j_gene: TRBJ1-1
v_gene: TRBV20-1
CDR3nt: TGCAGTGCTATACAGGGAGTTGAAGCTTTCTTT
CDR3aa: CSAIQGVEAFF

abundance: .
len: 14
d_gene: .
j_gene: TRBJ1-6
v_gene: TRBV12-5
CDR3nt: TGTGCTAGTGGTTCCACAGGTTTCCAATCACCCCTCCACTTT
CDR3aa: CASGSTGFQSPLHF

abundance: .
len: 15
d_gene: TRBD1
j_gene: TRBJ2-2
v_gene: TRBV27
CDR3nt: TGTGCCAGCAGTTTTCGACAGGGTGGCGCGGGGGAGCTGTTTTTT
CDR3aa: CASSFRQGGAGELFF

abundance: .
len: 15
d_gene: TRBD2
j_gene: TRBJ2-7
v_gene: TRBV18
CDR3nt: TGTGCCAGCTCACCACTTCCTAGCGGGATCTCCGAGCAGTACTTC
CDR3aa: CASSPLPSGISEQYF

abundance: .
len: 12
d_gene: .
j_gene: TRBJ1-2
v_gene: TRBV30
CDR3nt: TGTGCCGCCCAAGGGGCGATCTATGGCTACACCTTC
CDR3aa: CAAQGAIYGYTF

abundance: once
len: 17
d_gene: .
j_gene: TRBJ1-3
v_gene: TRBV2
CDR3nt: TGTGCCAGCAGTGAAATTCGGGGATCGATCTCTGGAAACACCATATATTTT
CDR3aa: CASSEIRGSISGNTIYF

abundance: .
len: 14
d_gene: .
j_gene: TRBJ1-4
v_gene: TRBV4-1
CDR3nt: TGCGCCAGCAGAAAGACAGGCTCTTGGGAAAAACTGTTTTTT
CDR3aa: CASRKTGSWEKLFF

abundance: .
len: 17
d_gene: .
j_gene: TRBJ1-3
v_gene: TRBV7-6
CDR3nt: TGTGCCAACCACTTAAGGGGTAAAGGGGGCTCTGGAAACACCATATATTTT
CDR3aa: CANHLRGKGGSGNTIYF

abundance: .
len: 15
d_gene: .
j_gene: TRBJ1-2
v_gene: TRBV6-2/TRBV6-3
CDR3nt: TGTGCCAGCAGCACCACAGGGATCTATAACTATGGCTACACCTTC
CDR3aa: CASSTTGIYNYGYTF

abundance: .
len: 15
d_gene: TRBD1
j_gene: TRBJ1-4
v_gene: TRBV5-4
CDR3nt: TGTGCCAGCAGCTTGGACAGGGGCGCTAATGAAAAACTGTTTTTT
CDR3aa: CASSLDRGANEKLFF

abundance: few
len: 13
d_gene: TRBD1
j_gene: TRBJ1-2
v_gene: TRBV12-3/TRBV12-4
CDR3nt: TGTGCCAGCAGTTCGGGGACAGGTAGTGGCTACACCTTC
CDR3aa: CASSSGTGSGYTF

abundance: .
len: 14
d_gene: TRBD1
j_gene: TRBJ1-1
v_gene: TRBV6-5
CDR3nt: TGTGCCAGCAGGCGACAGGGCCCGAACACTGAAGCTTTCTTT
CDR3aa: CASRRQGPNTEAFF

abundance: .
len: 17
d_gene: TRBD1
j_gene: TRBJ2-5
v_gene: TRBV18
CDR3nt: TGTGCCAGCTCACCACCTGGAACAGGGGCCGTTCAAGAGACCCAGTACTTC
CDR3aa: CASSPPGTGAVQETQYF

abundance: .
len: 13
d_gene: TRBD2
j_gene: TRBJ2-7
v_gene: TRBV29-1
CDR3nt: TGCAGCGTTGTAGGCCTAGCGGGACGCGAGCAGTACTTC
CDR3aa: CSVVGLAGREQYF

abundance: .
len: 16
d_gene: TRBD2
j_gene: TRBJ2-3
v_gene: TRBV7-2
CDR3nt: TGTGCCAGCAGCTTAAACGGGGGGAGAGTTGCAGATACGCAGTATTTT
CDR3aa: CASSLNGGRVADTQYF

abundance: .
len: 16
d_gene: TRBD1
j_gene: TRBJ2-5
v_gene: TRBV15
CDR3nt: TGTGCCACCAGCAGAGGACAGGGGGAAAGCGAAGAGACCCAGTACTTC
CDR3aa: CATSRGQGESEETQYF

abundance: .
len: 16
d_gene: TRBD2
j_gene: TRBJ2-1
v_gene: TRBV4-1
CDR3nt: TGCGCCAGCAGTCCAGTTACTAGCGGTCCTTACAATGAGCAGTTCTTC
CDR3aa: CASSPVTSGPYNEQFF

abundance: .
len: 17
d_gene: .
j_gene: TRBJ2-7
v_gene: TRBV9
CDR3nt: TGTGCCAGCAGCCCGGGGCCGCAGGGGAAAATACCCTACGAGCAGTACTTC
CDR3aa: CASSPGPQGKIPYEQYF

abundance: .
len: 15
d_gene: .
j_gene: TRBJ2-7
v_gene: TRBV7-2
CDR3nt: TGTGCCAGCAGCCAGCGGGTACAGGGGATGGCCGAGCAGTACTTC
CDR3aa: CASSQRVQGMAEQYF

abundance: .
len: 14
d_gene: .
j_gene: TRBJ1-5
v_gene: TRBV6-6
CDR3nt: TGTGCCAGCAATCAGGCTTATAGCAATCAGCCCCAGCATTTT
CDR3aa: CASNQAYSNQPQHF

abundance: .
len: 15
d_gene: TRBD1
j_gene: TRBJ2-7
v_gene: TRBV27
CDR3nt: TGTGCCAGCAGTTTAATTCTGGGACAGGGTTACGAGCAGTACTTC
CDR3aa: CASSLILGQGYEQYF

abundance: .
len: 15
d_gene: TRBD2
j_gene: TRBJ2-5
v_gene: TRBV14
CDR3nt: TGTGCCAGCAGCCAATCGGTAGCGGGGGTAGAGACCCAGTACTTC
CDR3aa: CASSQSVAGVETQYF

abundance: few
len: 13
d_gene: TRBD1
j_gene: TRBJ2-1
v_gene: TRBV6-2/TRBV6-3
CDR3nt: TGTGCCAGCTGCCAGGGACAGTACAATGAGCAGTTCTTC
CDR3aa: CASCQGQYNEQFF

abundance: .
len: 16
d_gene: .
j_gene: TRBJ2-7
v_gene: TRBV7-6
CDR3nt: TGTGCCAGCAGCCCGCAAGTCCGGGACATAACCTACGAGCAGTACTTC
CDR3aa: CASSPQVRDITYEQYF

abundance: .
len: 13
d_gene: .
j_gene: TRBJ2-2
v_gene: TRBV6-5
CDR3nt: TGTGCCGGTTGGCAGGGTAGGGCCGGGGAGCTGTTTTTT
CDR3aa: CAGWQGRAGELFF

abundance: once
len: 15
d_gene: TRBD1
j_gene: TRBJ2-7
v_gene: TRBV3-1/TRBV3-2
CDR3nt: TGTGCCAGCAGCCGGACAGGACAGGGACCCCACGAGCAGTACTTC
CDR3aa: CASSRTGQGPHEQYF

abundance: .
len: 14
d_gene: .
j_gene: TRBJ1-1
v_gene: TRBV30
CDR3nt: TGTGCCTGGAGTGTCTCGGTATGGAACACTGAAGCTTTCTTT
CDR3aa: CAWSVSVWNTEAFF

abundance: .
len: 15
d_gene: TRBD1
j_gene: TRBJ1-6
v_gene: TRBV6-2/TRBV6-3
CDR3nt: TGTGCCAGCAGTTACGAGGGGGCGAATAATTCACCCCTCCACTTT
CDR3aa: CASSYEGANNSPLHF

abundance: .
len: 13
d_gene: .
j_gene: TRBJ1-3
v_gene: TRBV5-6
CDR3nt: TGTGCCAGCAGCTTGGCCCAGGGATTCACCATATATTTT
CDR3aa: CASSLAQGFTIYF

abundance: .
len: 14
d_gene: TRBD1
j_gene: TRBJ1-1
v_gene: TRBV7-9
CDR3nt: TGTGCCAGCAGCATTGGACAGGTGAACACTGAAGCTTTCTTT
CDR3aa: CASSIGQVNTEAFF

abundance: .
len: 13
d_gene: .
j_gene: TRBJ2-3
v_gene: TRBV12-3/TRBV12-4
CDR3nt: TGTGCCAGCATGCGACTACTCCCAGATACGCAGTATTTT
CDR3aa: CASMRLLPDTQYF

abundance: .
len: 13
d_gene: .
j_gene: TRBJ1-1
v_gene: TRBV6-5
CDR3nt: TGTGCCAGCACAGACCAGGGGAACACTGAAGCTTTCTTT
CDR3aa: CASTDQGNTEAFF

abundance: few
len: 15
d_gene: TRBD2
j_gene: TRBJ2-4
v_gene: TRBV2
CDR3nt: TGTGCCAGCAGTGCCCTGGGTAGCGGGGGTTACATTCAGTACTTC
CDR3aa: CASSALGSGGYIQYF

abundance: .
len: 15
d_gene: TRBD1
j_gene: TRBJ1-2
v_gene: TRBV30
CDR3nt: TGTGCCTGGAGTTCAGTGCACAGGGGGTATCGTGGCTACACCTTC
CDR3aa: CAWSSVHRGYRGYTF

abundance: .
len: 14
d_gene: TRBD2
j_gene: TRBJ2-5
v_gene: TRBV7-2
CDR3nt: TGTGCCAGCAGCTTACCGGGAGGTCCGGAGACCCAGTACTTC
CDR3aa: CASSLPGGPETQYF

abundance: .
len: 17
d_gene: TRBD2
j_gene: TRBJ2-5
v_gene: TRBV2
CDR3nt: TGTGCCAGCAGTGAAGGACTAGCGGGAGGGGCCCAAGAGACCCAGTACTTC
CDR3aa: CASSEGLAGGAQETQYF

abundance: .
len: 15
d_gene: TRBD2
j_gene: TRBJ2-5
v_gene: TRBV24-1
CDR3nt: TGTGCCACCAGACAGACCGGGACTAGCGGGGAGACCCAGTACTTC
CDR3aa: CATRQTGTSGETQYF

abundance: .
len: 12
d_gene: .
j_gene: TRBJ2-5
v_gene: TRBV2
CDR3nt: TGTGCCAGCTCCCGGGGACAAGAGACCCAGTACTTC
CDR3aa: CASSRGQETQYF

abundance: .
len: 12
d_gene: .
j_gene: TRBJ1-2
v_gene: TRBV28
CDR3nt: TGTGCCAGCAGTAGGGGGGGCTATGGCTACACCTTC
CDR3aa: CASSRGGYGYTF

abundance: .
len: 14
d_gene: .
j_gene: TRBJ1-1
v_gene: TRBV28
CDR3nt: TGTGCCAGCATCCCCCCGGGTCCTCACACTGAAGCTTTCTTT
CDR3aa: CASIPPGPHTEAFF

abundance: .
len: 15
d_gene: TRBD2
j_gene: TRBJ2-5
v_gene: TRBV24-1
CDR3nt: TGTGCCACCAGTTTGGGACTAGCGGGGGGGGAGACCCAGTACTTC
CDR3aa: CATSLGLAGGETQYF

abundance: few
len: 13
d_gene: .
j_gene: TRBJ2-7
v_gene: TRBV30
CDR3nt: TGTGCCTGGAGTAGGGGGGGGCAATACGAGCAGTACTTC
CDR3aa: CAWSRGGQYEQYF

abundance: few
len: 16
d_gene: TRBD1
j_gene: TRBJ1-2
v_gene: TRBV4-3
CDR3nt: TGCGCCAGCAGCCGAACCGGGACAGGGTCCGACTATGGCTACACCTTC
CDR3aa: CASSRTGTGSDYGYTF

abundance: .
len: 14
d_gene: TRBD1
j_gene: TRBJ2-2
v_gene: TRBV19
CDR3nt: TGTGCCAGTAGTTACAGGGGTCGGGCCGGGGAGCTGTTTTTT
CDR3aa: CASSYRGRAGELFF

abundance: .
len: 12
d_gene: .
j_gene: TRBJ2-7
v_gene: TRBV18
CDR3nt: TGTGCCAGCTCAGTGAGGGTCTACGAGCAGTACTTC
CDR3aa: CASSVRVYEQYF

abundance: .
len: 16
d_gene: TRBD1
j_gene: TRBJ1-1
v_gene: TRBV5-4
CDR3nt: TGTGCCAGCAGCTTCCCGGACAGGGGGTCCAACACTGAAGCTTTCTTT
CDR3aa: CASSFPDRGSNTEAFF

abundance: .
len: 15
d_gene: TRBD1
j_gene: TRBJ2-3
v_gene: TRBV24-1
CDR3nt: TGTGCCACCAGTGATGAAACAGGGGGGCCAGATACGCAGTATTTT
CDR3aa: CATSDETGGPDTQYF

abundance: .
len: 15
d_gene: .
j_gene: TRBJ2-3
v_gene: TRBV9
CDR3nt: TGTGCCAGCAGCTCCCCGGGGGTAGCGACGGATACGCAGTATTTT
CDR3aa: CASSSPGVATDTQYF

abundance: .
len: 15
d_gene: TRBD2
j_gene: TRBJ2-3
v_gene: TRBV11-3
CDR3nt: TGTGCCAGCAGCTTAATCCAAGCGGGGGGCGGTACGCAGTATTTT
CDR3aa: CASSLIQAGGGTQYF

abundance: .
len: 13
d_gene: .
j_gene: TRBJ2-7
v_gene: TRBV7-3
CDR3nt: TGTGCCAGCAGCTTAACTGTCAACTACGAGCAGTACTTC
CDR3aa: CASSLTVNYEQYF

abundance: .
len: 16
d_gene: TRBD2
j_gene: TRBJ2-3
v_gene: TRBV19
CDR3nt: TGTGCCAGTAGTGGCCGCGAAGCGGGGTACACAGATACGCAGTATTTT
CDR3aa: CASSGREAGYTDTQYF

abundance: .
len: 17
d_gene: TRBD1
j_gene: TRBJ1-1
v_gene: TRBV5-1
CDR3nt: TGCGCCAGCAGCCCCAATATACAGGGGGCAAGGAACACTGAAGCTTTCTTT
CDR3aa: CASSPNIQGARNTEAFF

abundance: .
len: 17
d_gene: TRBD1
j_gene: TRBJ2-1
v_gene: TRBV7-9
CDR3nt: TGTGCCAGCAGCCTGGGGACAGGGGTGAATTTTCCCAATGAGCAGTTCTTC
CDR3aa: CASSLGTGVNFPNEQFF